This TCR beta chain stems from a study of T cell responses to AZD1222 COVID-19 vaccine. The CDR3 has 13 amino acids. Germline CDR1 reads SGHNT; CDR2 reads YENEEA. The V segment lost 1 base and the J segment 5 bases; nucleotides outside the gene matches: 1. The repertoire was sequenced with immunoSEQ multiplex PCR; TCRdb's copy has only in-frame clones and lacks some. The sample carries about 92,000 clones, about 90% recorded once. The material sequenced was peripheral blood, taken on day 0 of AZD1222 vaccination. J is TRBJ2-5 and V is TRBV11-3; 7 bases align to TRBD1. The sequence came from an adult in good health. CDR3 region: CASSLGRGETQYF. Here the CDR3 DNA reads TGTGCCAGCAGCTTAGGCAGGGGGGAGACCCAGTACTTC. Combining the CDR3 with reference TRBV11-3 and TRBJ2-5 gives the whole variable domain EAGVVQSPRYKIIEKKQPVAFWCNPISGHNTLYWYLQNLGQGPELLIRYENEEAVDDSQLPKDRFSAERLKGVDSTLKIQPAELGDSAVYLCASSLGRGETQYFGPGTRLLVL.